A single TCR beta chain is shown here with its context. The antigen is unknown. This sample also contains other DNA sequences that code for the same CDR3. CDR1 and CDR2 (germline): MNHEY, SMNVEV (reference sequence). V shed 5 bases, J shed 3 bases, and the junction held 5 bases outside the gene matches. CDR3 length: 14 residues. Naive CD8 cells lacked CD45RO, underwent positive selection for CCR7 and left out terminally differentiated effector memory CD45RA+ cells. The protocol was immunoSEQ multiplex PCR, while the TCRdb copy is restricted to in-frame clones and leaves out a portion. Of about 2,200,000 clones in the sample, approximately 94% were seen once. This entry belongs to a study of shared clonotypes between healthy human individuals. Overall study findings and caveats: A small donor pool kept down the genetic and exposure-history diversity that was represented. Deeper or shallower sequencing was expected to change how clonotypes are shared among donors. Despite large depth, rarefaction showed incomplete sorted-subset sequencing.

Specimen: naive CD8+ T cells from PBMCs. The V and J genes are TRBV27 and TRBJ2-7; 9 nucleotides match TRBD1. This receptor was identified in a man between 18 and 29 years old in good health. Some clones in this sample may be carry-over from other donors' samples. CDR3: CASSPRDRVYEQYF. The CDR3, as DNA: TGTGCCAGCAGTCCCCGGGACAGGGTCTACGAGCAGTACTTC.